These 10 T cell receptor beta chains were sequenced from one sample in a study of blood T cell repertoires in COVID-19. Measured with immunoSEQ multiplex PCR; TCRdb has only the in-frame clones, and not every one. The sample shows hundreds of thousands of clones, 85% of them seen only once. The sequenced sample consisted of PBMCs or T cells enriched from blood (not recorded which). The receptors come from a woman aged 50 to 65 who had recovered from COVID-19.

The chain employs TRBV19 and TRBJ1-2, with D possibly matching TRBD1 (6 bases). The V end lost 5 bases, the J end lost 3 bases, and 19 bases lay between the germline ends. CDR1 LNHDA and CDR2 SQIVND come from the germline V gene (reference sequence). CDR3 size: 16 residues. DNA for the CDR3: TGTGCCAGTAGTTTCCAGGGACACCTTGTAGACTATGGCTACACCTTC. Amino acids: CASSFQGHLVDYGYTF.

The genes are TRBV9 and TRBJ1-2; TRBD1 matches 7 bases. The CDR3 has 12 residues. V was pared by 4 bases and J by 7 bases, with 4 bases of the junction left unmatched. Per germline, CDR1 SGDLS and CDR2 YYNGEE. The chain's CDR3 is CASSPDRVGYTF. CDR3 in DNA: TGTGCCAGCAGCCCTGACAGGGTTGGCTACACCTTC.

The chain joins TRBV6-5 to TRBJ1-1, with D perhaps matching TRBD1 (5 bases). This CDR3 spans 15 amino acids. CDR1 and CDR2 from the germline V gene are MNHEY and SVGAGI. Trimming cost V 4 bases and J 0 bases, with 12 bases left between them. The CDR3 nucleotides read TGTGCCAGCAGTTCCCAGGGCGAAATGAACACTGAAGCTTTCTTT. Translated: CASSSQGEMNTEAFF.

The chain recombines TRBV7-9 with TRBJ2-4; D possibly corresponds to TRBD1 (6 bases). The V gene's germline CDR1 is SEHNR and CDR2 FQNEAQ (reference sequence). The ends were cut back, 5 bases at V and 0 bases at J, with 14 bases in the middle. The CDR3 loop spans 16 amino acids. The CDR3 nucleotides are TGTGCCAGCAGCCCAGGGAAGGGGGTAGCCAAAAACATTCAGTACTTC. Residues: CASSPGKGVAKNIQYF.

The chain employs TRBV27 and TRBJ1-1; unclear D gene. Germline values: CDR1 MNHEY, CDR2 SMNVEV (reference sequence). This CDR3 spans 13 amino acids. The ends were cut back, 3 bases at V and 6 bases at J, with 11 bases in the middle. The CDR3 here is CASSFSLGAEAFF. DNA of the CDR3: TGTGCCAGCAGTTTCTCACTCGGGGCTGAAGCTTTCTTT.

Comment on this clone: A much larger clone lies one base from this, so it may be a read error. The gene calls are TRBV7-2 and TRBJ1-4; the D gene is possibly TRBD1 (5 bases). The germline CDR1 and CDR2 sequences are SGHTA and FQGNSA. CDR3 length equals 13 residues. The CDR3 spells CAGSLGPWEKLFF. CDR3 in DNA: TGTGCCGGCAGTTTGGGGCCTTGGGAAAAACTGTTTTTT.

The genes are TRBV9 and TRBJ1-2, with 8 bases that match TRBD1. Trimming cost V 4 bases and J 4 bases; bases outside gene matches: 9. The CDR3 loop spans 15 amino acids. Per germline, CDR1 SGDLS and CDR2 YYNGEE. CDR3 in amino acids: CASSLHYGQGYGYTF. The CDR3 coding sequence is TGTGCCAGCAGCCTTCACTATGGACAGGGCTATGGCTACACCTTC. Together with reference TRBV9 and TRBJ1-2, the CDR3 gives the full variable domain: DSGVTQTPKHLITATGQRVTLRCSPRSGDLSVYWYQQSLDQGLQFLIQYYNGEERAKGNILERFSAQQFPDLHSELNLSSLELGDSALYFCASSLHYGQGYGYTFGSGTRLTVV.

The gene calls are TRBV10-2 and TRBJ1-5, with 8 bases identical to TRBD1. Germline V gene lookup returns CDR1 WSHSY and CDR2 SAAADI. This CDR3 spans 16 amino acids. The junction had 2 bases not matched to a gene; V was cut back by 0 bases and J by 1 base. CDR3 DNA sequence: TGCGCCAGCAGTGAGTCCAGGGGGCAAAGCAATCAGCCCCAGCATTTT. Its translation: CASSESRGQSNQPQHF.

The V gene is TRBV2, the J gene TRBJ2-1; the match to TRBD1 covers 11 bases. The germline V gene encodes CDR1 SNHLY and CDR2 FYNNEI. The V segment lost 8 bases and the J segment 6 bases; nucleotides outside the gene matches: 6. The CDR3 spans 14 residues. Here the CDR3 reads CASCRDRGFNEQFF. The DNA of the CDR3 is TGTGCCAGCTGCCGGGACAGGGGGTTCAATGAGCAGTTCTTC. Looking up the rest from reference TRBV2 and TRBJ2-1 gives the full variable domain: EPEVTQTPSHQVTQMGQEVILRCVPISNHLYFYWYRQILGQKVEFLVSFYNNEISEKSEIFDDQFSVERPDGSNFTLKIRSTKLEDSAMYFCASCRDRGFNEQFFGPGTRLTVL.

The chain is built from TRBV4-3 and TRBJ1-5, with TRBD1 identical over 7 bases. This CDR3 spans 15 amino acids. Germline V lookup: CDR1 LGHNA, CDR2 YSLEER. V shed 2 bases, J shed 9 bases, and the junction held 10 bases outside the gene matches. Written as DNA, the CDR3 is TGCGCCAGCAGCCAATGGAGGCAGGGGGTCTTGCCCCAGCATTTT. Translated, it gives CASSQWRQGVLPQHF.